This TCR beta chain was profiled in a study of T cell responses to AZD1222 COVID-19 vaccine. Study summary: Investigators merged groups given second doses at roughly 4 or roughly 12 weeks. Study-level results: Only a handful of AZD1222 recipients were seropositive at baseline. Reportedly, nearly half of unique spike TCRs recognized epitopes outside B.1.351/B.1.1.7 mutations. Repertoires were collected only later (after the peak T cell response had occurred).

TCRdb's copy holds only in-frame clones and misses some; the assay was immunoSEQ multiplex PCR. The sample consists of approximately 100,000 clones, around nine tenths of them appearing once. In regard to this clone: Its antigen is as yet unknown.

CDR1 and CDR2 from the germline V gene are SGHKS and YYEKEE (reference sequence). This CDR3 has 15 amino acids. After removal of 0 bases from V and 6 bases from J, the junction contained 6 bases not matched to a gene. The sample was peripheral blood, taken on day 0 of AZD1222 vaccination. The chain couples TRBV5-5 to TRBJ2-7; 10 bases agree with TRBD2. The TCR was taken from an adult in good health. The CDR3 spells CASSLVTSGNGEQYF. Written as DNA, the CDR3 is TGTGCCAGCAGCTTGGTCACTAGCGGGAATGGCGAGCAGTACTTC. Full variable domain (outside the CDR3, taken from reference TRBV5-5 and TRBJ2-7): DAGVTQSPTHLIKTRGQQVTLRCSPISGHKSVSWYQQVLGQGPQFIFQYYEKEERGRGNFPDRFSARQFPNYSSELNVNALLLGDSALYLCASSLVTSGNGEQYFGPGTRLTVT.